This T cell receptor beta chain came from a study of T cell changes during pregnancy in multiple sclerosis. V gave up 1 base and J gave up 4 bases, with 10 bases separating them. The CDR3 contains 14 residues. Germline V lookup: CDR1 SEHNR, CDR2 FQNEAQ (reference sequence). Profiling relied on immunoSEQ multiplex PCR, and the TCRdb table lists in-frame clones only, not all of them. The table records roughly 59,000 clones, over 85% of them present only once. Specimen: CD4+ T cells from peripheral blood mononuclear cells, collected before pregnancy. This clonotype was sampled from a female donor with multiple sclerosis, enrolled in a pregnancy study. V and J are TRBV7-9 and TRBJ1-2; no reliable D call. For the CDR3, the DNA is TGTGCCAGCAGCTTAGACGCCTTAGTCTATGGCTACACCTTC. Translation: CASSLDALVYGYTF.